This T cell receptor (beta chain) was identified in a study of cytomegalovirus exposure and HLA in healthy donors. On the study more broadly: A data release that came early held about 89 million unique TCRs from HLA-typed donors.

To note about this clone: The antigen is unknown.

PCR was performed using 60 Vbeta and 13 Jbeta primers. Sequencing used immunoSEQ multiplex PCR; TCRdb keeps in-frame clones, though not all of them. The sample lists around 130,000 clones; about 80% were seen once. CDR3 length: 14 residues. The germline V gene has CDR1 MNHEY and CDR2 SVGAGI. J lost 7 bases, V lost 6 bases, and 6 bases had no gene match. Study-level results: Further analysis, carried out later, found HLA-associated TCR beta chains more clonally expanded than equally common other chains.

Material: PBMCs. The chain has TRBV6-5 and TRBJ2-3; 11 bases align to TRBD1. This TCR was sampled from a man aged 25-45 years in good health and CMV-seronegative. The CDR3 region has the DNA TGTGCCAGCAGCGTGGACAGGGGGCCGAATACGCAGTATTTT. Translating it yields CASSVDRGPNTQYF.